The clone carrying this T cell receptor beta chain was detected only a few times. The antigen remains unidentified. Per the germline V gene, CDR1 is MNHNS and CDR2 is SASEGT. V dropped 4 bases and J dropped 2 bases, with 6 bases sitting between them. The CDR3 consists of 13 residues. These data belong to a study of T cell clones after liver transplantation. As for the study in general: TCRbeta sequencing after a pre-transplant mixed lymphocyte reaction identified graft-donor-reactive clones, later tracked in post-transplant blood. Apart from three HCV-positive recipients, transplants were for non-autoimmune, non-viral reasons. Without induction therapy, subjects received standard immunosuppression until 12-24 months post-transplant.

The data were produced by immunoSEQ multiplex PCR, yet TCRdb's version contains in-frame clones alone and is incomplete. The sample consists of about 4,800 clones, approximately 39% of them appearing once. Alloreactive TCRbeta sequences came from sequencing proliferating CFSE-low cells in the MLR. V usage is TRBV6-1 and J usage is TRBJ2-4; no reliable D call. What was sequenced was CD4+ T cells from cultured PBMCs. This TCR was sampled from a human patient who received a liver transplant. Some T cells may be transferred from the graft donor. CDR3: CASSALTKNIQYF. Here the CDR3 DNA reads TGTGCCAGCAGTGCCCTCACCAAAAACATTCAGTACTTC.